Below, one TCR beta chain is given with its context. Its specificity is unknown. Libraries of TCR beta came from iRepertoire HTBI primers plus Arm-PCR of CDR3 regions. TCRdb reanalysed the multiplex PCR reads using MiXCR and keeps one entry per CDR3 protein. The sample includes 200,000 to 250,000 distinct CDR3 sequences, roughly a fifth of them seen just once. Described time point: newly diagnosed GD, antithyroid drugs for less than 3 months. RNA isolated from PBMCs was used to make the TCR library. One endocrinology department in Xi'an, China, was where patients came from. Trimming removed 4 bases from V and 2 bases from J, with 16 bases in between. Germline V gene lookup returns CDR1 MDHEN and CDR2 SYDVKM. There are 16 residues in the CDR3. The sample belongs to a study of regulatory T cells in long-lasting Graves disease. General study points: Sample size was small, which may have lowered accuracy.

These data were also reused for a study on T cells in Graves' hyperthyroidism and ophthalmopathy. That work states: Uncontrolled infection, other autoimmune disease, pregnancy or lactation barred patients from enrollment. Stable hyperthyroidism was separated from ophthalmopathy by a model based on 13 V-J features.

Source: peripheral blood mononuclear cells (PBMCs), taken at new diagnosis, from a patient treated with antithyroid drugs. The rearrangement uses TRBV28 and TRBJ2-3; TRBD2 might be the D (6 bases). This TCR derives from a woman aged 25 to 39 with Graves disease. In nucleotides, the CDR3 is TGTGCCAGCAGTTCTCCGGACTACTACTACACAGATACGCAGTATTTT. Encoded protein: CASSSPDYYYTDTQYF.